This T cell receptor beta chain was sequenced for a study of blood T cell repertoires in COVID-19. Trimming shortened V by 3 bases and J by 6 bases, and 5 bases separated the two germline ends. The CDR3 totals 11 residues. CDR1 and CDR2 (germline): LGHDT, YNNKEL (reference sequence). Assay used: immunoSEQ multiplex PCR; TCRdb lists only in-frame clones, some missing. The sample lists over 150,000 clones; about nine tenths were seen once. This chain joins TRBV3-1 (or the pseudogene TRBV3-2) and TRBJ1-2; unclear D gene. Specimen: peripheral blood. The sequence derives from a man between 65 and 85 years old with active or convalescent COVID-19. The CDR3 nucleotides are TGTGCCAGCAGCCATTTCGATGGCTACACCTTC. Residues: CASSHFDGYTF.